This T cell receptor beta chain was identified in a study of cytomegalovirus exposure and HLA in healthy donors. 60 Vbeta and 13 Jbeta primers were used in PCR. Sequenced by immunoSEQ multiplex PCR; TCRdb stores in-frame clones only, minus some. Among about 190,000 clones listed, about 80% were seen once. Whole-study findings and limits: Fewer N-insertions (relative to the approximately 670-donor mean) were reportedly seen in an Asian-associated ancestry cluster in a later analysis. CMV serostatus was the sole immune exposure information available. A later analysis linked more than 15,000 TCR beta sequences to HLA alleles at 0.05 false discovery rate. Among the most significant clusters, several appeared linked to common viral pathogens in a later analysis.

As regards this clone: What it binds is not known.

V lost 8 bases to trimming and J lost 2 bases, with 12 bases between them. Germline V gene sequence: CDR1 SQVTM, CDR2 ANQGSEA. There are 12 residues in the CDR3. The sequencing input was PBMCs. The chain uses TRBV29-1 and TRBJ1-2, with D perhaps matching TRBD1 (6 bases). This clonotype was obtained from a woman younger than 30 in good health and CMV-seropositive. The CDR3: CSTRQDNYGYTF. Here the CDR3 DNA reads TGCAGCACGAGACAGGACAACTATGGCTACACCTTC.